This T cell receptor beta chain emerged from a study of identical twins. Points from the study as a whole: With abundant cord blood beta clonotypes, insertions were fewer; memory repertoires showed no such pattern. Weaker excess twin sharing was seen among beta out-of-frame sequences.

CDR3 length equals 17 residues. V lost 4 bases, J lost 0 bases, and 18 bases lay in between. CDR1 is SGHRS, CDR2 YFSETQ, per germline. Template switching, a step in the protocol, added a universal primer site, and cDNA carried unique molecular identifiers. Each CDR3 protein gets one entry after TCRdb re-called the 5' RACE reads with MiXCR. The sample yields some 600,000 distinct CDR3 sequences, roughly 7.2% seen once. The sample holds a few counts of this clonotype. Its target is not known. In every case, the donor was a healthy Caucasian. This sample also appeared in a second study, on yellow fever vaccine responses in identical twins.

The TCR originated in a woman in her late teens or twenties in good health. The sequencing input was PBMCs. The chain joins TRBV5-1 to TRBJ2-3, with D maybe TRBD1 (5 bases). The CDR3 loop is CASSASLRVGSTDTQYF. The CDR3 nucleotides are TGCGCCAGCAGCGCGTCCCTCAGGGTGGGGAGCACAGATACGCAGTATTTT. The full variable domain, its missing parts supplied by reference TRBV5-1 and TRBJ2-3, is KAGVTQTPRYLIKTRGQQVTLSCSPISGHRSVSWYQQTPGQGLQFLFEYFSETQRNKGNFPGRFSGRQFSNSRSEMNVSTLELGDSALYLCASSASLRVGSTDTQYFGPGTRLTVL.